The entry below gives a single T cell receptor (beta chain) sequence along with its context. This sample was included in a study of T cell changes during pregnancy in multiple sclerosis. V shed 7 bases and J 3 bases; nucleotides not matched to a gene: 5. Germline assignment: CDR1 LNHDA and CDR2 SQIVND (reference sequence). CDR3 length equals 13 residues. Only in-frame clones appear in the TCRdb table, and some are missing; sequencing was by immunoSEQ multiplex PCR. The sample has fewer than 45,000 clones, around 93% seen once. This material consisted of CD4+ T cells from peripheral blood mononuclear cells, taken in the third trimester of pregnancy. The receptor was derived from a female donor in good health, enrolled as a control in a pregnancy study. The genes are TRBV19 and TRBJ1-1, with 7 positions matching TRBD1. The CDR3 DNA reads as TGTGCCAGTACTGACAGGGCTGACACTGAAGCTTTCTTT. It encodes CASTDRADTEAFF.